This TCR beta chain is from a study of OX40 agonist ivuxolimab in advanced cancers. For the study at large: Treatment of patients was with ivuxolimab, an agonistic anti-OX40 (CD134) antibody. In this trial design, patients received ivuxolimab intravenously at 0.01 to 10 mg/kg every 2 weeks. Dose-escalation patients' cancers were hepatocellular carcinoma, melanoma, renal cell or head and neck cancer. Study results and caveats: Both blood CD4+ and CD8+ T cells showed clonal growth by week 6 at 0.1 to 3.0 mg/kg.

Assay used: immunoSEQ multiplex PCR; TCRdb lists only in-frame clones, some missing. The sample lists about 98,000 clones, about nine tenths occurring once. To note about this clone: What it binds is unknown.

The trim removed 5 bases at V and 7 bases at J, leaving 6 bases unmatched. Germline loops: CDR1 SQVTM, CDR2 ANQGSEA. The CDR3 has 13 amino acids. This TCR was recovered from an adult with an advanced solid tumor such as melanoma, head and neck, liver or kidney cancer. Sequenced material: CD4+ or CD8+ T cells sorted from blood, taken in a trial of the OX40 agonist ivuxolimab. The rearrangement joins TRBV29-1 to TRBJ2-1, with TRBD2 identical over 9 bases. The chain's CDR3 is CSVRAGGGNEQFF. DNA for the CDR3: TGCAGCGTTCGGGCGGGAGGGGGGAATGAGCAGTTCTTC.